Presented here are 12 T cell receptor beta chains from one specimen sequenced in a study of blood T cell repertoires in COVID-19. Generated by immunoSEQ multiplex PCR, the TCRdb table keeps only in-frame clones and is missing some. The sample records about 210,000 clones, around 80% being singletons. The sample comprised peripheral blood. These receptors were obtained from a man aged 35 to 55 who had recovered from COVID-19.

The chain couples TRBV7-9 to TRBJ2-1; 8 nucleotides match TRBD2. Looked up from germline, CDR1 is SEHNR and CDR2 is FQNEAQ (reference sequence). The CDR3 spans 16 residues. V lost 5 bases and J lost 8; bases outside the gene matches: 14. CDR3 bases: TGTGCCAGCAGCGGAGCACCGGGACTAGTCGGGGATGAGCAGTTCTTC. It is translated as CASSGAPGLVGDEQFF.

The chain joins TRBV29-1 to TRBJ1-4; 9 nucleotides agree with TRBD1. Germline CDR1 reads SQVTM; CDR2 reads ANQGSEA. The CDR3 is 12 residues long. V trimming: 7 bases; J trimming: 8 bases; junction bases outside the gene matches: 5. Here the CDR3 reads CSARDRAEKLFF. CDR3 bases: TGCAGCGCGCGGGACAGGGCCGAAAAACTGTTTTTT.

The rearrangement joins TRBV5-8 to TRBJ2-5, with a tentative D call TRBD1 (5 bases). CDR1 and CDR2 (germline): SGHTS, YDEGEE. V was shortened by 0 bases and J by 1 base, with 10 bases between the two germline ends. There are 15 residues in the CDR3. CDR3 nucleotides: TGTGCCAGCAGCTTGGGGACACTGTCCCAAGAGACCCAGTACTTC. Residues: CASSLGTLSQETQYF.

The rearrangement links TRBV6-5 to TRBJ2-1, with D possibly TRBD1 on 5 matching bases. The CDR3 sequence is 13 residues long. V lost 6 bases and J 4 bases, leaving 10 bases between the germline ends. From germline, CDR1 is MNHEY and CDR2 SVGAGI. CDR3 DNA sequence: TGTGCCAGCAGGCGAGACAGTTACAATGAGCAGTTCTTC. It is translated as CASRRDSYNEQFF.

The chain uses TRBV15 and TRBJ2-2, with D maybe TRBD2 (6 bases). V was cut by 0 bases and J by 7 bases, with 18 bases left in between. Per the germline V gene, CDR1 is LNHNV and CDR2 is YYDKDF (reference sequence). There are 17 residues in the CDR3. The CDR3 reads CATSRDLGLAIGGELFF. As DNA, the CDR3 is TGTGCCACCAGCAGAGATCTGGGACTTGCCATAGGCGGGGAGCTGTTTTTT.

V gene TRBV5-5 combines with J gene TRBJ2-1, with TRBD2 identical over 9 bases. The germline V gene has CDR1 SGHKS and CDR2 YYEKEE (reference sequence). Trimming removed 2 bases from V and 9 bases from J; junction bases left unmatched: 9. This CDR3 has 15 residues. The chain's CDR3 is CASSLGREGQSEQFF. CDR3 DNA: TGTGCCAGCAGCTTAGGGCGGGAGGGCCAAAGTGAGCAGTTCTTC. Full variable domain (outside the CDR3, taken from reference TRBV5-5 and TRBJ2-1): DAGVTQSPTHLIKTRGQQVTLRCSPISGHKSVSWYQQVLGQGPQFIFQYYEKEERGRGNFPDRFSARQFPNYSSELNVNALLLGDSALYLCASSLGREGQSEQFFGPGTRLTVL.

In DNA, the CDR3 is TGTGCCAGTAGTATTCGGGACACAGAAGACGAGCAGTACTTC. Protein sequence: CASSIRDTEDEQYF. The chain recombines TRBV19 with TRBJ2-7; possible D gene TRBD1, 6 bases. Deletions cut 3 bases from V and 5 bases from J, with 14 bases between. This CDR3 has 14 amino acids. Germline V CDR1 and CDR2: LNHDA, SQIVND (reference sequence).

The gene calls are TRBV29-1 and TRBJ2-1, with TRBD1 matching 7 bases. The length of the CDR3 is 15 residues. The V gene's germline CDR1 is SQVTM and CDR2 ANQGSEA. V was pared by 7 bases and J by 4 bases, with 13 bases of the junction left unmatched. The CDR3 DNA reads as TGCAGCGCCAGAAGGCAGGGGGAGTCGTACAATGAGCAGTTCTTC. Translated: CSARRQGESYNEQFF.

The chain couples TRBV7-8 to TRBJ1-6; D ambiguous. In germline, CDR1 is SGHVS, CDR2 FQNEAQ. Trimming took 3 bases from V and 7 from J, leaving 10 bases between them. There are 14 residues in the CDR3. Here the CDR3 reads CASSLGRRNSPLHF. Written as DNA, the CDR3 is TGTGCCAGCAGCTTGGGGAGGCGAAATTCACCCCTCCACTTT.

The rearrangement uses TRBV4-3 and TRBJ2-7, with TRBD2 matching 11 bases. V was clipped by 0 bases and J by 0 bases; unmatched bases: 13. CDR1 is LGHNA, CDR2 YSLEER, per germline. The length of the CDR3 is 20 residues. CDR3: CASSQEGVLAGAYSSYEQYF. The CDR3 DNA reads as TGCGCCAGCAGCCAAGAAGGAGTACTAGCGGGGGCCTATAGCTCCTACGAGCAGTACTTC.

This chain connects TRBV5-1 to TRBJ1-1; unclear D gene. The V and J ends lost 2 bases and 1 base respectively, with 12 bases between them. The CDR3 spans 15 residues. Germline CDR1 reads SGHRS; CDR2 reads YFSETQ. CDR3 loop: CASSLIGNGNTEAFF. CDR3 nucleotides: TGCGCCAGCAGCTTAATCGGGAACGGGAACACTGAAGCTTTCTTT. Looking up the rest from reference TRBV5-1 and TRBJ1-1 gives the full variable domain: KAGVTQTPRYLIKTRGQQVTLSCSPISGHRSVSWYQQTPGQGLQFLFEYFSETQRNKGNFPGRFSGRQFSNSRSEMNVSTLELGDSALYLCASSLIGNGNTEAFFGQGTRLTVV.

V usage is TRBV27 and J usage is TRBJ2-2; 8 positions agree with TRBD2. The length of the CDR3 is 17 residues. Germline V gene lookup returns CDR1 MNHEY and CDR2 SMNVEV (reference sequence). V gave up 4 bases and J gave up 1 base; unmatched junction bases: 8. The CDR3 DNA follows: TGTGCCAGCAGTTCCCTACGGGGGGGCCTGAACACCGGGGAGCTGTTTTTT. Translation gives CASSSLRGGLNTGELFF.